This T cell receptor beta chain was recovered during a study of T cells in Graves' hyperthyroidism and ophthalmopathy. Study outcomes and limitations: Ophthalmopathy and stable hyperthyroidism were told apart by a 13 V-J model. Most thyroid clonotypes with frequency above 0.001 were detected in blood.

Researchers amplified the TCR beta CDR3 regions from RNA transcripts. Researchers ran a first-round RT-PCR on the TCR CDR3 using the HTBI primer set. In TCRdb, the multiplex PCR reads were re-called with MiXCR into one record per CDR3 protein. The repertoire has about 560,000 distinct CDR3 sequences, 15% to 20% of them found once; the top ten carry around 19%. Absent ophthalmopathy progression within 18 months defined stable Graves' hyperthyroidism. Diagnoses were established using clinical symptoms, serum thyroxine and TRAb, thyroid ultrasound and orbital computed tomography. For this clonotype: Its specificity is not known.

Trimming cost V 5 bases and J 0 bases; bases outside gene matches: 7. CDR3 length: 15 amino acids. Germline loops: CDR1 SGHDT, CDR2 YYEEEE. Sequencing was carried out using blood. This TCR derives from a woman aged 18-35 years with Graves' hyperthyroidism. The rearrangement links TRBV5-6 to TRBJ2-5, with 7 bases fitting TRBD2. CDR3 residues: CASRVSGMYQETQYF. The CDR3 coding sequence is TGTGCCAGCAGGGTGAGCGGGATGTACCAAGAGACCCAGTACTTC.